Presented here are 7 T cell receptor beta chains from one specimen sequenced in a study of cytomegalovirus exposure and HLA in healthy donors. The PCR made use of 60 Vbeta and 13 Jbeta primers. Some clones are missing from TCRdb's copy, which holds only in-frame ones; the method was immunoSEQ multiplex PCR. Of 200,000 to 250,000 clones in the sample, 80% to 90% are singletons; the top ten hold 2.5% to 3%. Material for sequencing was PBMCs. These receptors were taken from a man aged 25-40 years in good health and CMV-seronegative.

The V call is TRBV19, the J call TRBJ1-5; D uncertain. The ends were cut back, 2 bases at V and 2 bases at J, with 10 bases in the middle. Germline values: CDR1 LNHDA, CDR2 SQIVND (reference sequence). This CDR3 contains 15 residues. Here the CDR3 reads CASSISRSGNQPQHF. The CDR3 DNA reads as TGTGCCAGTAGTATAAGCAGGTCGGGCAATCAGCCCCAGCATTTT.

This chain uses TRBV18 with TRBJ2-7; 9 bases are a match to TRBD1. The V segment lost 4 bases and the J segment 4 bases; nucleotides outside the gene matches: 5. Germline V lookup: CDR1 KGHSH, CDR2 LQKENI. The CDR3 length is 14 residues. The chain's CDR3 is CASSQDRGRYEQYF. In nucleotides, the CDR3 is TGTGCCAGCTCACAGGACAGGGGTCGTTACGAGCAGTACTTC.

J is TRBJ1-2 and V is TRBV9; 7 nucleotides agree with TRBD1. Trimming removed 0 bases from V and 2 bases from J; junction bases left unmatched: 4. The CDR3 sequence is 15 residues long. Germline-derived CDR1 and CDR2 are SGDLS and YYNGEE. The CDR3, as DNA: TGTGCCAGCAGCGTAGGTCCAGGGGGAAACTATGGCTACACCTTC. Protein: CASSVGPGGNYGYTF.

This chain uses TRBV28 with TRBJ2-1; D is possibly TRBD2 (5 bases). Germline values: CDR1 MDHEN, CDR2 SYDVKM. V shed 3 bases and J shed 5 bases, with 8 bases lying between them. The CDR3 runs to 13 residues. The CDR3 here is CASSFTGNNEQFF. Here the CDR3 DNA reads TGTGCCAGCAGTTTTACCGGGAACAATGAGCAGTTCTTC.

This chain uses TRBV5-5 with TRBJ1-5, with D unresolved. V lost 3 bases to trimming and J lost 3 bases, with 7 bases between them. CDR3 size: 13 residues. Germline V gives CDR1 SGHKS, CDR2 YYEKEE (reference sequence). CDR3 amino acids: CASSSRPNQPQHF. CDR3 nucleotides: TGTGCCAGCAGCTCTAGGCCCAATCAGCCCCAGCATTTT.

The chain joins TRBV7-9 to TRBJ2-3; TRBD1 matches at 9 bases. V trimming: 4 bases; J trimming: 4 bases; junction bases outside the gene matches: 6. In germline, CDR1 is SEHNR, CDR2 FQNEAQ (reference sequence). The CDR3 covers 15 residues. As DNA, the CDR3 is TGTGCCAGCAGCTCCCGGGACAGGGTTGCAGATACGCAGTATTTT. Translated, it gives CASSSRDRVADTQYF.

The chain combines TRBV4-3 with TRBJ1-1; D gene uncertain. V was cut by 0 bases and J by 4 bases, with 15 bases left in between. CDR1 is LGHNA and CDR2 is YSLEER in the germline V gene. This CDR3 is built from 16 residues. CDR3 region: CASSQDPSDIPTEAFF. The CDR3, as DNA: TGCGCCAGCAGCCAAGATCCTTCAGACATCCCCACTGAAGCTTTCTTT.